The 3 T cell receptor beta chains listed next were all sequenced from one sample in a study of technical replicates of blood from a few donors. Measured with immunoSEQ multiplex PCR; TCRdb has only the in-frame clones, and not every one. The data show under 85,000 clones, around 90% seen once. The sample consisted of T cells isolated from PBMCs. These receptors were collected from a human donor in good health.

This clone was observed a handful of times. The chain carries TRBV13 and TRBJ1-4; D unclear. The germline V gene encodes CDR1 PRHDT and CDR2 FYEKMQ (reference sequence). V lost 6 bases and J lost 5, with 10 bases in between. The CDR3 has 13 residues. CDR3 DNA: TGTGCCAGCAGTTCGGGGTGGAATGAAAAACTGTTTTTT. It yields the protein CASSSGWNEKLFF. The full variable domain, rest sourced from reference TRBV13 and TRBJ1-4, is AAGVIQSPRHLIKEKRETATLKCYPIPRHDTVYWYQQGPGQDPQFLISFYEKMQSDKGSIPDRFSAQQFSDYHSELNMSSLELGDSALYFCASSSGWNEKLFFGSGTQLSVL.

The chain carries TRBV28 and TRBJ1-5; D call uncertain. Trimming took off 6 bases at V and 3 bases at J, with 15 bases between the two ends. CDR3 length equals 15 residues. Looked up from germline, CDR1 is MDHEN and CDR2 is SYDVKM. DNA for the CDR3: TGTGCCAGCAGGGGTCAAGAGGGATACAATCAGCCCCAGCATTTT. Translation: CASRGQEGYNQPQHF.

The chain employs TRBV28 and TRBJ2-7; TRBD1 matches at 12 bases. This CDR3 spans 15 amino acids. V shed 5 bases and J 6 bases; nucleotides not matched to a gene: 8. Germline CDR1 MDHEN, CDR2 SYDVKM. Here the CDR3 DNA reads TGTGCCAGCAGTGTACCGGGACAGGGGGCCGTCGAGCAGTACTTC. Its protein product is CASSVPGQGAVEQYF.